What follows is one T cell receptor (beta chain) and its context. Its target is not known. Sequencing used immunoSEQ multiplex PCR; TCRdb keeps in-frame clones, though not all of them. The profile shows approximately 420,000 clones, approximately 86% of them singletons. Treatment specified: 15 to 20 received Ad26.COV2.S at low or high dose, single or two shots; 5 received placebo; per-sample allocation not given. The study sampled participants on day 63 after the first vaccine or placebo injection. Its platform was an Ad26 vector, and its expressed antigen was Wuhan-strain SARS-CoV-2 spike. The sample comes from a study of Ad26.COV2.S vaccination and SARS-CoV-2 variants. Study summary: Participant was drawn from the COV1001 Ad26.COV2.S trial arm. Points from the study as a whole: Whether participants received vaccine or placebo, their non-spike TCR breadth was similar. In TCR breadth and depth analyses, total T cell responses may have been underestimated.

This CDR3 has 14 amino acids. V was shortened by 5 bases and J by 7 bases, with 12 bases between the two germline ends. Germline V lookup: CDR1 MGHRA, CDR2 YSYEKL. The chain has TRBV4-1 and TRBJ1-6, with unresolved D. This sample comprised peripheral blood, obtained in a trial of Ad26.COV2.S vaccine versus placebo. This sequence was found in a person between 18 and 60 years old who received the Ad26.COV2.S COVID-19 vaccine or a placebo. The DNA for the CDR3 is TGCGCCAGCAGCAAAGTCGGGCCCAATTCACCCCTCCACTTT. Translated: CASSKVGPNSPLHF.